The 9 T cell receptor beta chains given below trace back to one sample, sequenced in a study of blood T cell repertoires in COVID-19. Sequencing used immunoSEQ multiplex PCR; TCRdb keeps in-frame clones, though not all of them. The sample holds approximately 150,000 clones, around 90% seen once. The material sequenced was peripheral blood. The receptors stem from a man in his fifties or sixties with active or convalescent COVID-19.

This clone was recorded once. The CDR3 loop reads CASSLSSGSGNTIYF. In DNA form, the CDR3 reads TGTGCCAGCAGCTTAAGCTCGGGCTCTGGAAACACCATATATTTT. The chain has TRBV7-3 and TRBJ1-3; D is uncertain. V lost 1 base to trimming and J lost 0 bases, with 7 bases between them. This CDR3 is built from 15 residues. Germline lookup yields CDR1 SGHTA and CDR2 FQGTGA.

The chain employs TRBV28 and TRBJ2-7; D is possibly TRBD1 (5 bases). V lost 2 bases to trimming and J lost 2 bases, with 7 bases between them. CDR1 MDHEN and CDR2 SYDVKM come from the germline V gene. The CDR3 sequence is 13 residues long. The CDR3 DNA sequence: TGTGCCAGCAGTTTAGGGGCCCCCTACGAGCAGTACTTC. It specifies CASSLGAPYEQYF.

V usage is TRBV7-2 and J usage is TRBJ1-5, with D possibly being TRBD1 (6 bases). CDR1 and CDR2 (germline): SGHTA, FQGNSA. The CDR3 totals 16 residues. With 8 bases removed from V and 0 bases from J, the gap between germline ends came to 17 bases. The CDR3 DNA is TGTGCCAGCGACAAGGGGGGGGGATATAGCAATCAGCCCCAGCATTTT. Translation gives CASDKGGGYSNQPQHF.

This clone was recorded a few times. The rearrangement joins TRBV7-8 to TRBJ1-5; no firm D call. With 5 bases removed from V and 3 bases from J, the gap between germline ends came to 14 bases. This CDR3 region has 15 residues. Germline CDR1 is SGHVS and CDR2 is FQNEAQ. The DNA of the CDR3 is TGTGCCAGCAGCCCCCATGGCCAGATCAATCAGCCCCAGCATTTT. Its protein product is CASSPHGQINQPQHF.

This rearrangement joins TRBV10-3 to TRBJ2-7; 7 bases line up with TRBD1. Germline V gene sequence: CDR1 ENHRY, CDR2 SYGVKD. The CDR3 runs to 14 residues. V lost 2 bases and J lost 4; bases outside the gene matches: 5. CDR3 region: CAISEIRGRYEQYF. The CDR3 coding sequence is TGTGCCATCAGTGAGATAAGGGGGCGATACGAGCAGTACTTC.

The genes are TRBV28 and TRBJ2-3, with a tentative D call TRBD1 (5 bases). CDR1 MDHEN and CDR2 SYDVKM come from the germline V gene. The CDR3 has 15 residues. Trimming shortened V by 2 bases and J by 6 bases, and 15 bases separated the two germline ends. CDR3 in DNA: TGTGCCAGCAGTTTAATGGGCAGACAGTCGGATACGCAGTATTTT. Residues: CASSLMGRQSDTQYF.

This clone was detected only once. The chain recombines TRBV9 with TRBJ2-3; possible D gene TRBD2, 5 bases. In germline, CDR1 is SGDLS, CDR2 YYNGEE. Trimming removed 4 bases at V and 5 bases at J, with 11 bases between. This CDR3 has 13 residues. DNA of the CDR3: TGTGCCAGCAGCCCACCGGGGATAGATACGCAGTATTTT. It yields the protein CASSPPGIDTQYF.

This clone was recorded a few times. V is TRBV7-2 and J is TRBJ1-1, with D possibly TRBD1 on 5 matching bases. V lost 1 base and J 7 bases, leaving 10 bases between the germline ends. The CDR3 is 13 residues long. Germline V CDR1 and CDR2: SGHTA, FQGNSA. The DNA of the CDR3 is TGTGCCAGCAGCTTAGTTTTAACAGGTGAAGCTTTCTTT. Translated: CASSLVLTGEAFF.

The chain employs TRBV2 and TRBJ2-2, with D possibly matching TRBD2 (5 bases). CDR1 is SNHLY, CDR2 FYNNEI, per germline. With 8 bases removed from V and 5 bases from J, the gap between germline ends came to 15 bases. CDR3 length: 14 amino acids. In DNA form, the CDR3 reads TGTGCCAGCGCATATCGGACTGATACCGGGGAGCTGTTTTTT. Translated, it gives CASAYRTDTGELFF.